This TCR beta chain stems from a study of T cells in Graves' hyperthyroidism and ophthalmopathy. Study information: Blood was drawn when the patient was first diagnosed and still untreated.

Regions amplified from RNA transcripts were the TCR beta CDR3 regions. In the first-round RT-PCR of the TCR CDR3, the HTBI primer set was used. TCRdb re-called the multiplex PCR reads with MiXCR, one entry per CDR3 protein. The data contain 600,000 to 750,000 distinct CDR3 sequences, 15% to 20% of them seen just once; the ten biggest clones take up around 15%. Uncontrolled infection, other autoimmune disease, pregnancy or lactation disqualified patients from enrolment. The PBMCs were taken from approximately 11 ml of fresh peripheral blood. Input material: blood. The sequence was collected from a man aged 45-65 years with Graves' hyperthyroidism.

CDR3: CASSILGRAYEQYF. In DNA, the CDR3 is TGTGCCAGTAGTATTCTCGGGAGGGCTTACGAGCAGTACTTC. The rearrangement links TRBV19 to TRBJ2-7; TRBD2 agrees at 8 bases. J gave up 4 bases and V 3 bases, and 5 bases lay outside the gene matches. This CDR3 has 14 residues. Germline-derived CDR1 and CDR2 are LNHDA and SQIVND (reference sequence).